This TCR beta chain appears in the sequencing data of a study of cytomegalovirus exposure and HLA in healthy donors (dated by TCRdb to 2015 to 2018). In terms of the full investigation: According to a later analysis, one platform produced both the approximately 110 validation repertoires and the 730 or so repertoires of the first cohort. The study was designed to test whether signatures of past pathogen exposure could be identified by cataloging public T cell receptors. Along with the roughly 670-subject first cohort, a separate validation cohort of over a hundred different subjects was used. To predict cytomegalovirus infection status, the study brought together high-throughput TCR immunosequencing, statistical association of individual TCRs with disease status, and machine learning. Summary of the overall study and its limitations: A few of the identified cytomegalovirus-associated TCR beta chains were confirmed in vitro to be specific for cytomegalovirus antigens. The classifier was reported to diagnose cytomegalovirus status with high specificity and sensitivity in both the original cohort and the validation cohort. A later analysis lacked HLA typing for the validation cohort, so it scored co-occurrence in that cohort across all 130 or so repertoires. Across donors, most TCR sequences were observed very rarely, whereas some public TCRs were present in many individuals. Subsequent analysis determined that TCRs grouped into clusters in the first cohort also showed a tendency toward co-occurrence across the 120 or so validation repertoires, and 94% of cluster scores exceeded 0. The study listed 164 TCR beta chains as associated with cytomegalovirus. The authors suggested that the approach could potentially be generalized to other disease states and immunological phenotypes.

Separate from the roughly 700-subject first cohort, the validation cohort of roughly 130 subjects was the group to which the donors belonged. Notes on this clone: It lacks a known antigen. The input lacks base qualities; no much larger clone sits a single base away.

Library preparation was by the immunoSEQ multiplex PCR assay. In the source study's methods: To diagnose cytomegalovirus status from the catalog of TCR beta chain sequences, a statistical classification framework was built. TCRdb carries this immuneACCESS record with in-frame sequences only. Its versions omit some clonotypes, under half of them owing to an unresolved V gene in the studies checked, with the rest unexplained. D and trimming were read from the DNA, whereas the V and J calls and clone size are those reported in that table. The table for this sample lists tens of thousands of clones; about 94% of them were counted only once. Of the sample, approximately 4.5% falls within the top ten clones. Relative to germline, V is missing 4 bases and J is missing 1 base, with 7 bases of the junction outside any gene match. From cysteine to phenylalanine, the CDR3 is 16 amino acids long. The only DNA kept is the CDR3, 48 bases in frame from the first base. CDR1 and CDR2 (LNHNV, YYDKDF) derive from the germline V gene (reference sequence).

The source is a man aged 18 to 30 in good health and CMV-seropositive. Source material: PBMCs. The sequence is built from TRBV15 and TRBJ2-5, and TRBD2 aligns with 9 junction nucleotides. The CDR3 corresponds to CATSTDLAGSQETQYF. The nucleotides read TGTGCCACCAGCACGGATCTAGCGGGGTCCCAAGAGACCCAGTACTTC.